The 22 T cell receptor beta chains below come from one sample, sequenced in a study of blood T cell repertoires in COVID-19. The assay was immunoSEQ multiplex PCR, and TCRdb's table has in-frame clones only and misses some. The sample contains fewer than 200,000 clones, approximately 82% of which appear only once. Source material: peripheral blood. The receptors come from a woman aged 80 or over with acute or convalescent COVID-19.

This rearrangement joins TRBV12-5 to TRBJ1-5, with TRBD1 identical over 10 bases. Germline lookup yields CDR1 LGHNT and CDR2 FRNRAP. The CDR3 loop spans 15 amino acids. With 1 base clipped from V and 6 bases from J, the junction kept 3 bases outside the gene matches. The CDR3 loop is CASGLGQGAGQPQHF. The CDR3 region has the DNA TGTGCTAGTGGTTTGGGACAGGGGGCTGGTCAGCCCCAGCATTTT.

This clone was counted once. The rearrangement uses TRBV13 and TRBJ2-7; perhaps TRBD2 as D (6 bases). The CDR3 extends over 14 amino acids. V was pared by 0 bases and J by 6 bases, with 12 bases between. Germline values: CDR1 PRHDT, CDR2 FYEKMQ (reference sequence). The chain's CDR3 is CASSLGLAGPEQYF. The DNA for the CDR3 is TGTGCCAGCAGCTTAGGCCTCGCGGGACCCGAGCAGTACTTC.

This clone was seen only a few times. The gene calls are TRBV7-2 and TRBJ1-6, with unresolved D. The germline gives CDR1 SGHTA, CDR2 FQGNSA. V was clipped by 2 bases and J by 4 bases, with 9 bases between them. The length of the CDR3 is 15 residues. The CDR3 nucleotides read TGTGCCAGCAGCTTATTTTACAGTTATAATTCACCCCTCCACTTT. Protein sequence: CASSLFYSYNSPLHF.

This clone was observed a handful of times. J is TRBJ2-1 and V is TRBV14, with D maybe TRBD2 (5 bases). The CDR3 extends over 17 amino acids. Trimming took off 7 bases at V and 2 bases at J, with 21 bases between the two ends. Germline loops: CDR1 SGHDN, CDR2 FVKESK. Here the CDR3 reads CASTSRSIASPYNEQFF. As DNA, the CDR3 is TGTGCCAGCACCTCCCGAAGCATAGCGTCCCCCTACAATGAGCAGTTCTTC.

The chain carries TRBV19 and TRBJ1-2; the match to TRBD1 covers 11 bases. CDR3 size: 15 residues. CDR1 LNHDA and CDR2 SQIVND come from the germline V gene (reference sequence). The ends lost 8 bases at V and 5 bases at J; junction bases unmatched: 10. The CDR3 bases are TGTGCCAGTGGGGATCCGGGACAGGGGGATTATGGCTACACCTTC. It is translated as CASGDPGQGDYGYTF.

The chain joins TRBV4-1 to TRBJ2-1; no clear D gene. Germline V gives CDR1 MGHRA, CDR2 YSYEKL. V was trimmed by 3 bases and J by 3 bases, leaving 3 bases between them. The CDR3 is 12 residues long. CDR3 bases: TGCGCCAGCAGCCACTTCTACAATGAGCAGTTCTTC. Its translation is CASSHFYNEQFF.

V is TRBV2 and J is TRBJ2-5, with a tentative D call TRBD1 (6 bases). Trimming took 5 bases from V and 5 from J, leaving 9 bases between them. The germline CDR1 and CDR2 sequences are SNHLY and FYNNEI. The CDR3 loop spans 12 amino acids. CDR3 sequence: CASSTGRETQYF. CDR3 bases: TGTGCCAGCAGTACAGGGCGGGAGACCCAGTACTTC. Based on the CDR3 plus reference TRBV2 and TRBJ2-5, the full variable domain is EPEVTQTPSHQVTQMGQEVILRCVPISNHLYFYWYRQILGQKVEFLVSFYNNEISEKSEIFDDQFSVERPDGSNFTLKIRSTKLEDSAMYFCASSTGRETQYFGPGTRLLVL.

The chain carries TRBV19 and TRBJ2-3; TRBD1 might be the D (6 bases). Trimming took 4 bases from V and 6 from J, leaving 17 bases between them. Germline V gives CDR1 LNHDA, CDR2 SQIVND (reference sequence). This CDR3 has 15 residues. CDR3 coding DNA: TGTGCCAGTAGTAGTGGGACACGGGGAATTGATACGCAGTATTTT. Its translation: CASSSGTRGIDTQYF.

The gene calls are TRBV18 and TRBJ1-2; 10 nucleotides agree with TRBD1. Germline V gene data show CDR1 as KGHSH and CDR2 as LQKENI. Unmatched junction bases numbered 6, after V lost 3 bases and J lost 2 bases. The CDR3 sequence is 16 residues long. CDR3 sequence (DNA): TGTGCCAGCTCACCGGGACAGGGGCTCATGAACTATGGCTACACCTTC. Encoded protein: CASSPGQGLMNYGYTF.

This chain joins TRBV6-1 and TRBJ1-3; the match to TRBD1 covers 9 bases. After removal of 3 bases from V and 8 bases from J, the junction contained 8 bases not matched to a gene. Per germline, CDR1 MNHNS and CDR2 SASEGT. There are 15 residues in the CDR3. The CDR3: CASSDHLGQGDTIYF. The CDR3 DNA reads TGTGCCAGCAGTGACCACCTGGGACAGGGAGACACCATATATTTT.

The rearrangement links TRBV9 to TRBJ2-3; the D is unclear. Germline CDR1 is SGDLS and CDR2 is YYNGEE. V gave up 0 bases and J gave up 1 base, with 3 bases separating them. The CDR3 contains 13 residues. The CDR3, as DNA: TGTGCCAGCAGCGTAGGCGGCACAGATACGCAGTATTTT. Amino acids: CASSVGGTDTQYF.

The chain couples TRBV2 to TRBJ2-1, with TRBD2 matching over 8 bases. Germline assignment: CDR1 SNHLY and CDR2 FYNNEI. V gave up 6 bases and J gave up 4 bases; unmatched junction bases: 8. This CDR3 has 15 residues. CDR3 amino acids: CASSQIAGRYNEQFF. The DNA for the CDR3 is TGTGCCAGCAGCCAAATAGCGGGGAGGTACAATGAGCAGTTCTTC.

V and J are TRBV4-1 and TRBJ2-5; TRBD2 aligns across 10 bases. CDR3 length: 15 residues. Looked up from germline, CDR1 is MGHRA and CDR2 is YSYEKL. The junction had 13 bases not matched to a gene; V was cut back by 11 bases and J by 4 bases. This CDR3 is CAARRTGLAVETQYF. CDR3 coding DNA: TGCGCCGCGAGACGGACCGGACTAGCGGTAGAGACCCAGTACTTC.

This chain uses TRBV20-1 with TRBJ2-7; TRBD1 aligns across 7 bases. Germline CDR1 and CDR2: DFQATT and SNEGSKA (reference sequence). The length of the CDR3 is 11 residues. CDR3 region: CSLGDSYEQYF. The DNA for the CDR3 is TGCAGCCTCGGGGACAGCTACGAGCAGTACTTC.

The rearrangement links TRBV30 to TRBJ2-1; D is unclear. Germline V gene sequence: CDR1 GTSNPN, CDR2 SVGIG (reference sequence). The CDR3 has 14 amino acids. Between the trimmed V and J ends, which lost 4 bases and 0 bases, there was a span of 10 bases. The CDR3 nucleotides are TGTGCCTGGAATCCTGGCCACTCCTACAATGAGCAGTTCTTC. Translated, it gives CAWNPGHSYNEQFF.

The chain couples TRBV5-1 to TRBJ1-2; D is unclear. CDR3 length equals 15 residues. V was shortened by 6 bases and J by 8 bases, with 23 bases between the two germline ends. CDR1 and CDR2 (germline): SGHRS, YFSETQ. The chain's CDR3 is CASKKDVGSAPGYTF. For the CDR3, the DNA is TGCGCCAGCAAAAAAGATGTAGGGAGCGCTCCAGGCTACACCTTC.

V gene TRBV27 combines with J gene TRBJ2-7, with 8 bases lining up with TRBD2. From germline, CDR1 is MNHEY and CDR2 SMNVEV (reference sequence). CDR3 size: 16 residues. V shed 3 bases, J shed 3 bases, and the junction held 10 bases outside the gene matches. CDR3 DNA: TGTGCCAGCAGTTTGTCCGGGACTAGTTTCAGCTACGAGCAGTACTTC. As protein: CASSLSGTSFSYEQYF.

The chain links TRBV13 to TRBJ1-2; tentatively, D is TRBD1 (6 bases). Germline CDR1 and CDR2: PRHDT and FYEKMQ (reference sequence). The CDR3 extends over 15 amino acids. With 4 bases removed from V and 0 bases from J, the gap between germline ends came to 12 bases. The CDR3 spells CASSYGQRANYGYTF. For the CDR3, the DNA is TGTGCCAGCAGCTACGGACAGCGAGCTAACTATGGCTACACCTTC.

The chain couples TRBV7-9 to TRBJ2-3; 10 bases line up with TRBD2. The trim removed 1 base at V and 4 bases at J, leaving 5 bases unmatched. Germline lookup yields CDR1 SEHNR and CDR2 FQNEAQ (reference sequence). The CDR3 runs 16 residues. The CDR3: CASSLVASGSADTQYF. CDR3 nucleotide sequence: TGTGCCAGCAGCTTAGTGGCTAGCGGGAGTGCAGATACGCAGTATTTT.

The chain uses TRBV7-6 and TRBJ2-5; tentative D call: TRBD2 (6 bases). The CDR3 sequence is 14 residues long. Trimming removed 5 bases at V and 5 bases at J, with 15 bases between. In germline, CDR1 is SGHVS, CDR2 FNYEAQ. CDR3 sequence: CASSPRPGGETQYF. Written as DNA, the CDR3 is TGTGCCAGCAGCCCCAGACCTGGGGGGGAGACCCAGTACTTC.

As DNA, the CDR3 is TGTGCCAGCAGTTACCCTGACAGGGGGACCACTGAAGCTTTCTTT. This gives the protein CASSYPDRGTTEAFF. This chain links TRBV6-6 with TRBJ1-1; 9 positions agree with TRBD1. V lost 2 bases and J lost 4; bases outside the gene matches: 5. This CDR3 is 15 amino acids long. The germline gives CDR1 MNHNY, CDR2 SVGAGI (reference sequence).

This clone was detected many times. V and J are TRBV3-1 (or the pseudogene TRBV3-2) and TRBJ2-7; TRBD1 agrees at 8 bases. The germline CDR1 and CDR2 sequences are LGHDT and YNNKEL (reference sequence). CDR3 length: 14 amino acids. V shed 4 bases, J shed 5 bases, and the junction held 7 bases outside the gene matches. The CDR3 region is CASSPLDRANEQYF. The CDR3 region has the DNA TGTGCCAGCAGCCCTTTGGACAGGGCAAACGAGCAGTACTTC.